This T cell receptor beta chain was recorded in a study of blood T cell repertoires in COVID-19. About the study: Donors in the United States, Italy and Spain gave samples during acute or convalescent COVID-19.

The CDR3 spans 13 residues. Trimming took 6 bases from V and 2 from J; bases not matched to a gene: 3. The germline V gene has CDR1 KGHSY and CDR2 FQNENV. In the study's own analysis: Estimation of nucleated cell counts relied on the amplification of reference gene primers. Sequenced by immunoSEQ multiplex PCR; TCRdb stores in-frame clones only, minus some. The DNA was the basis for D and trimming; V, J and clone size are from that table. The sample includes around 450,000 clones, approximately 90% seen only once; the top ten take about 2%. Participants were aged about 18 to 89 years, lived in some 23 US areas, and enrolled virtually.

Specimen: PBMCs or T cells enriched from blood (not recorded which). The clonotype originates from a woman in her late teens or twenties with acute COVID-19. The V call is TRBV16, the J call TRBJ2-5, with 7 bases identical to TRBD1. The CDR3 nucleotides read TGTGCCAGCAGACAGGGGTCGCAAGAGACCCAGTACTTC. This translates into CASRQGSQETQYF. Full variable domain (missing parts from reference TRBV16 and TRBJ2-5): GEEVAQTPKHLVRGEGQKAKLYCAPIKGHSYVFWYQQVLKNEFKFLISFQNENVFDETGMPKERFSAKCLPNSPCSLEIQATKLEDSAVYFCASRQGSQETQYFGPGTRLLVL.